What follows is one T cell receptor (beta chain) and its context. This sample stems from a study of T cell responses to AZD1222 COVID-19 vaccine. Some clones are missing from TCRdb's copy, which holds only in-frame ones; the method was immunoSEQ multiplex PCR. The sample includes 150,000 to 200,000 clones, approximately 92% of them seen just once. With 1 base removed from V and 1 base from J, the gap between germline ends came to 7 bases. The CDR3 loop spans 14 amino acids. From germline, CDR1 is SGHDN and CDR2 FVKESK. The sequence was obtained from an adult in good health. The genes are TRBV14 and TRBJ1-2; possibly TRBD1 for D (6 bases). The input for sequencing was peripheral blood, taken on day 0 of AZD1222 vaccination. For the CDR3, the DNA is TGTGCCAGCAGCCAAGCAGGGGTTAACTATGGCTACACCTTC. Translated: CASSQAGVNYGYTF.